One T cell receptor (beta chain) is described in this entry. Which antigen it targets is not known. No much larger clone exists at a distance of one base, and base qualities are not known. The data derive from a study of blood T cell repertoires in COVID-19 (dated by TCRdb to about 2020). At the level of the whole study: Samples covering the acute and convalescent phases of COVID-19 were provided by collaborators in the United States, Italy and Spain. The prospective study material was composed of cDNA or gDNA derived from T cells, B-cell-depleted T cells, or PBMCs. The dataset comprised deeply sampled blood TCRbeta repertoires from subjects exposed to, actively infected with, or recovered from COVID-19. The repertoires were made available in a free public database intended to serve as a resource for research on the immune response to SARS-CoV-2. Samples came from the ongoing ImmuneRACE study (first 160 participants) plus 1,254 subjects from 6 global collaborators. Sample metadata almost always included a de-identified subject ID, COVID-19 status, age in years and sex. Where available, HLA class I and class II types were obtained from metadata supplied by the sample provider rather than from assay-based typing. What the study reported, not specific to this receptor: The quantity of clinical and demographic metadata differed by source and by participant and was supplied without curation.

The germline V gene (reference sequence) gives CDR1 as LNHNV and CDR2 as YYDKDF. V is clipped by 5 bases and J by 9 bases, and the sequence between their germline boundaries is 14 bases long. CDR3 length: 14 amino acids, cysteine to phenylalanine. Only the CDR3 part of the read is kept: 42 bases, read in frame from the first base. TCRbeta CDR3 regions were amplified from genomic DNA by means of the immunoSEQ Assay, a bias-controlled multiplex PCR. Regarding the original processing steps: The number of nucleated cells in each sample was estimated from the amplification of reference gene primers within the assay. To quantify the absolute abundance of each unique TCRbeta CDR3 rearrangement, sequence reads were collapsed and filtered. For each sample, productive Simpson clonality was calculated by taking the square root of Simpson's diversity index across productive rearrangements. TCRdb stores this immuneACCESS table with in-frame sequences only. Part of the clones is absent; in the studies checked, under half of the shortfall reflects unresolved V genes, and no reason is known for the rest. V and J calls and clone size are those listed in that table; D and trimming were worked out from the DNA. This sample lists about 400,000 clones; around 89% were detected once. 4.3% of the sample belongs to the ten largest clones.

Whole blood was collected in K2EDTA tubes by collaborating institutions according to the institutions' own protocols. For TCRbeta analysis, collaborators shipped samples in one of three forms: frozen whole blood, isolated PBMCs, or DNA extracted from either of those sample types. Sequenced sample: peripheral blood. The chain links TRBV15 with TRBJ1-6; the D gene assignment is ambiguous. This receptor was taken from a woman between 25 and 40 years old with acute or convalescent COVID-19. At the DNA level, the sequence is TGTGCCACCAGCGAAGCAGGCCAGAGTTCACCCCTCCACTTT. It encodes CATSEAGQSSPLHF.